Reported below is one TCR beta chain. Its antigen is still unknown. Trimming left V 1 base short and J 4 bases short, with 7 bases between. The length of the CDR3 is 13 residues. Per the germline V gene, CDR1 is LNHDA and CDR2 is SQIVND (reference sequence). The PCR was carried out with 60 Vbeta primers and 13 Jbeta primers. Sequencing was performed with immunoSEQ multiplex PCR; in TCRdb, only in-frame clones are kept and a portion is missing. The table records around 150,000 clones, 65% to 85% of them present only once. This specimen belongs to a study of cytomegalovirus exposure and HLA in healthy donors. Study-wide findings and caveats: Later analysis demonstrated an association between a missense DCLRE1C variant and TCR beta V- and J-gene trimming.

The receptor was derived from a man aged 40-50 years in good health and CMV-seropositive. Sequenced: PBMCs. This chain connects TRBV19 to TRBJ1-2, with D tentatively TRBD1 (5 bases). The CDR3 spells CASSIGQSYGYTF. CDR3 bases: TGTGCCAGTAGTATAGGACAGTCCTATGGCTACACCTTC.